This TCR beta chain came from a study of technical replicates of blood from several donors. The CDR3 has 14 amino acids. CDR1 is ENHRY, CDR2 SYGVKD, per germline. Trimming pared 2 bases from V and 7 bases from J, leaving 12 bases between. Profiling relied on immunoSEQ multiplex PCR, and the TCRdb table lists in-frame clones only, not all of them. The table includes tens of thousands of clones, 92% detected once. The chain couples TRBV10-3 to TRBJ2-1; the D gene is possibly TRBD2 (6 bases). The receptor was isolated from a human donor in good health. The sample was T cells isolated from PBMCs. CDR3 in amino acids: CAISEPPGANEQFF. Written as DNA, the CDR3 is TGTGCCATCAGTGAGCCCCCGGGAGCTAATGAGCAGTTCTTC.